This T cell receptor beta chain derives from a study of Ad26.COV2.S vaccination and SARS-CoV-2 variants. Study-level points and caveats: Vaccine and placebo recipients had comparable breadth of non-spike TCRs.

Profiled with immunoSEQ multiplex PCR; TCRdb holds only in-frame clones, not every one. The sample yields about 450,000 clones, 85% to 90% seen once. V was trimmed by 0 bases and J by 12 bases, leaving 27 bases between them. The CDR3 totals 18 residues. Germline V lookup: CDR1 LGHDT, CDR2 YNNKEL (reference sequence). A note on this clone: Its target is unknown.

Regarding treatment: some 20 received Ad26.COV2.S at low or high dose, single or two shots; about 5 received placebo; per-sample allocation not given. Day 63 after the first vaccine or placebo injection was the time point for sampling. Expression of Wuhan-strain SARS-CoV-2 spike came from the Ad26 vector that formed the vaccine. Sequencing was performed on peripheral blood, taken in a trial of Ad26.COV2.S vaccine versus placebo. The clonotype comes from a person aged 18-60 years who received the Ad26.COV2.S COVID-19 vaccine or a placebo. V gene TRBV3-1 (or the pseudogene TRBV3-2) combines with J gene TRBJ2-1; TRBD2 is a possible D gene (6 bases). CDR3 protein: CASSQDRRLVSKLPGQFF. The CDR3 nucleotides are TGTGCCAGCAGCCAAGACCGTAGACTAGTCTCGAAACTACCTGGGCAGTTCTTC.